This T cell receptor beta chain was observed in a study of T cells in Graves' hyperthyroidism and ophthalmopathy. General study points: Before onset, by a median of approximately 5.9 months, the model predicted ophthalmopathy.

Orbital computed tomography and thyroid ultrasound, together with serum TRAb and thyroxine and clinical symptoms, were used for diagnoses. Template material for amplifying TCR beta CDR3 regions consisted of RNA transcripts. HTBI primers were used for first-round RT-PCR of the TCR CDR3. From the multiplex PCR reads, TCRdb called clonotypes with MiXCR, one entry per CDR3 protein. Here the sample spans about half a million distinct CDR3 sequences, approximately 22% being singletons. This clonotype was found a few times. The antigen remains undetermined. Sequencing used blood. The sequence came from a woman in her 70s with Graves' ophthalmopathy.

The CDR3 DNA sequence: TGTGCCCTACGCCCGGCAGATAACTATGGCTACACCTTC. This sequence encodes CALRPADNYGYTF. This chain uses TRBV28 with TRBJ1-2; D call uncertain. CDR3 size: 13 residues. From germline, CDR1 is MDHEN and CDR2 SYDVKM. Trimming left V 11 bases short and J 1 base short, with 14 bases between.